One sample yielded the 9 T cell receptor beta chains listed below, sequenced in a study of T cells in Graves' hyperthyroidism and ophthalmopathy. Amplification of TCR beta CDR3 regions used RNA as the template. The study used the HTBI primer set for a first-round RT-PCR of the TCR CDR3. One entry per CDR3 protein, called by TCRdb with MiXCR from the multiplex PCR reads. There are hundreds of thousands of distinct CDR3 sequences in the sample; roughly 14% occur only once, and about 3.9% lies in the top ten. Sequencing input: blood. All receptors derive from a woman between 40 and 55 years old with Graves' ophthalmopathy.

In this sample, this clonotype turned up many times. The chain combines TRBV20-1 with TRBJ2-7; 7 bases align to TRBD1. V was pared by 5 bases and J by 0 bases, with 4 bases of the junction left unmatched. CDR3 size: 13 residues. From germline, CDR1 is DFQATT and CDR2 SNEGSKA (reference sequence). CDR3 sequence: CSAGTANSYEQYF. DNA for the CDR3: TGCAGTGCTGGGACAGCCAACTCCTACGAGCAGTACTTC.

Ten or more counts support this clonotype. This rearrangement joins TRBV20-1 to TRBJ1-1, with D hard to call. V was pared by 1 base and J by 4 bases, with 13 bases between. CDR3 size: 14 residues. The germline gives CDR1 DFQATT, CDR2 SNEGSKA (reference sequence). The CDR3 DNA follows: TGCAGTGCTAGAGGAGGCATGGGTGGCACTGAAGCTTTCTTT. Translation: CSARGGMGGTEAFF.

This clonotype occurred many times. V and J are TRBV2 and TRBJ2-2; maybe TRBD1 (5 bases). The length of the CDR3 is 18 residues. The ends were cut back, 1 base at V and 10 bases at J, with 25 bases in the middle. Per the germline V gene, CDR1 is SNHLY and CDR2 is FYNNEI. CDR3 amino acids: CASSEGVLWGAESMELFF. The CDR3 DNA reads TGTGCCAGCAGTGAAGGAGTATTGTGGGGCGCGGAAAGTATGGAGCTGTTTTTT.

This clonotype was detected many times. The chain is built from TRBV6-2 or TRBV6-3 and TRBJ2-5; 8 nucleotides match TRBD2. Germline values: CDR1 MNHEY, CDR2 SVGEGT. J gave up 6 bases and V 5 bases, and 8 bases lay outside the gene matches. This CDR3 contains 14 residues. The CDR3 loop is CASSRESGRQTQYF. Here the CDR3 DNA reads TGTGCCAGCAGTAGGGAAAGCGGGAGACAGACCCAGTACTTC.

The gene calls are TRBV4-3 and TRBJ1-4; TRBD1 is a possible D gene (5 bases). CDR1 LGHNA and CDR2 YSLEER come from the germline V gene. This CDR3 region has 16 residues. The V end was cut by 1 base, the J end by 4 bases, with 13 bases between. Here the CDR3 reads CASSQGLGTGNEKLFF. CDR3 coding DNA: TGCGCCAGCAGCCAAGGGTTAGGGACGGGTAATGAAAAACTGTTTTTT.

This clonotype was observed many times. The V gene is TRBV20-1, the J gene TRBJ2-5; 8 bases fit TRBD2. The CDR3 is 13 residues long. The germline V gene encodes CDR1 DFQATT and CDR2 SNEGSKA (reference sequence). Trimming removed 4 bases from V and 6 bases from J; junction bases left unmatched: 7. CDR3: CSAISSGRQTQYF. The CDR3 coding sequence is TGCAGTGCTATCAGCAGCGGGAGACAGACCCAGTACTTC.

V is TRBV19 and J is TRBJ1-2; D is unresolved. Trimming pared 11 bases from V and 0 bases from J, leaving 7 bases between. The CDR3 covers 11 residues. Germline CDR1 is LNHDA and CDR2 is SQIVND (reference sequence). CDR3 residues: CASQSNYGYTF. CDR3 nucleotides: TGTGCCTCCCAATCTAACTATGGCTACACCTTC.

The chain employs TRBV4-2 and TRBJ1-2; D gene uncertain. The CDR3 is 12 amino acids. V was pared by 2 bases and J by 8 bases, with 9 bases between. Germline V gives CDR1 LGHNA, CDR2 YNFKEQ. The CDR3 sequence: CASSQILYGYTF. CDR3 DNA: TGTGCCAGCAGCCAAATATTGTACGGCTACACCTTC.

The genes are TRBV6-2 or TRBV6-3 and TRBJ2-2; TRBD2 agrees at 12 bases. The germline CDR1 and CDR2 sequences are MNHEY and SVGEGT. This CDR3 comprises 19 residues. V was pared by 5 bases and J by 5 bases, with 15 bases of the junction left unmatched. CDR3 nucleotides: TGTGCCAGCAGTAGGAGAATAGAACTAGCGGGGGGAAGAACCGGGGAGCTGTTTTTT. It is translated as CASSRRIELAGGRTGELFF.